The 20 T cell receptor beta chains below were found in one sample sequenced in a study of T-cell memory formation after mild COVID-19. From the 5' RACE reads, TCRdb called clonotypes with MiXCR, one entry per CDR3 protein. The table has approximately 300,000 distinct CDR3 sequences, 19% seen once. The sequenced sample consisted of PBMCs or a T cell subset sorted from them (not recorded which). The receptors here all came from a man between 18 and 35 years old who had mild COVID-19 (a few samples of this study predate the infection). Cell type and time point are not known.

The rearrangement links TRBV23-1 to TRBJ1-1; D not resolved. TRBV23-1 is an ORF; its function is uncertain. The CDR3 has 18 amino acids. The ends were cut back, 0 bases at V and 3 bases at J, with 20 bases in the middle. CDR3 sequence (DNA): TGCGCCAGCAGTCAATCGTTCCGGAATGGGTCCGGGGACACTGAAGCTTTCTTT. It translates to CASSQSFRNGSGDTEAFF.

This clonotype was seen repeatedly, ten times or more. V gene TRBV12-3 or TRBV12-4 combines with J gene TRBJ2-1; 8 nucleotides match TRBD2. V was clipped by 3 bases and J by 4 bases; unmatched bases: 5. The CDR3 loop spans 15 amino acids. The CDR3 DNA is TGTGCCAGCAGTTTGCCTAGCGGGTCATACAATGAGCAGTTCTTC. This encodes CASSLPSGSYNEQFF.

V gene TRBV27 combines with J gene TRBJ2-1, with 9 positions matching TRBD2. Trimming took 2 bases from V and 9 from J; bases not matched to a gene: 5. The CDR3 length is 14 residues. Looked up from germline, CDR1 is MNHEY and CDR2 is SMNVEV (reference sequence). For the CDR3, the DNA is TGTGCCAGCAGTTTACGCGGACTAGCGTCTGAGCAGTTCTTC. Amino acids: CASSLRGLASEQFF.

This sequence joins TRBV7-9 and TRBJ1-1; D possibly corresponds to TRBD1 (5 bases). Germline V CDR1 and CDR2: SEHNR, FQNEAQ (reference sequence). Trimming pared 10 bases from V and 5 bases from J, leaving 17 bases between. The CDR3 consists of 13 residues. The CDR3 sequence: CATLGPSLTEAFF. CDR3 nucleotides: TGTGCCACCCTGGGACCGTCGCTAACTGAAGCTTTCTTT.

This clonotype has only a few counts. The rearrangement links TRBV7-9 to TRBJ2-5; D gene uncertain. CDR1 SEHNR and CDR2 FQNEAQ come from the germline V gene (reference sequence). Trimming pared 2 bases from V and 2 bases from J, leaving 15 bases between. There are 16 residues in the CDR3. The CDR3 nucleotides read TGTGCCAGCAGCTTAACCAGCCCTGGGTTACAAGAGACCCAGTACTTC. Translated, it gives CASSLTSPGLQETQYF.

The CDR3 DNA is TGTGCCAGCAGTTGGACTAGCGCGTCCTACGAGCAGTACTTC. This encodes CASSWTSASYEQYF. The chain joins TRBV12-3 or TRBV12-4 to TRBJ2-7; 9 bases are a match to TRBD2. J lost 1 base, V lost 4 bases, and 2 bases had no gene match. CDR3 length equals 14 residues.

The table lists this clonotype with a few counts. This chain connects TRBV5-1 to TRBJ1-6; 7 positions agree with TRBD1. The CDR3 sequence is 14 residues long. The V gene's germline CDR1 is SGHRS and CDR2 YFSETQ. The V segment lost 1 base and the J segment 8 bases; nucleotides outside the gene matches: 3. The CDR3 DNA sequence: TGCGCCAGCAGCTTGATCACAGGGGATTCACCCCTCCACTTT. Its translation is CASSLITGDSPLHF.

The chain uses TRBV4-3 and TRBJ2-3, with D maybe TRBD2 (5 bases). Per germline, CDR1 LGHNA and CDR2 YSLEER. The CDR3 is 15 amino acids. V lost 1 base, J lost 1 base, and 9 bases lay in between. The DNA of the CDR3 is TGCGCCAGCAGCCAAGGCGGACTGGGCACAGATACGCAGTATTTT. Translated, it gives CASSQGGLGTDTQYF.

The chain joins TRBV6-5 to TRBJ2-2, with TRBD2 as a possible D gene (6 bases). CDR3 length: 15 residues. The ends were cut back, 0 bases at V and 6 bases at J, with 11 bases in the middle. In germline, CDR1 is MNHEY, CDR2 SVGAGI. This chain's CDR3 is CASSYSYGTPGELFF. CDR3 nucleotide sequence: TGTGCCAGCAGTTACTCGTATGGGACTCCCGGGGAGCTGTTTTTT.

This clonotype was seen at least ten times. The gene calls are TRBV7-7 and TRBJ2-2; D may be TRBD1 (6 bases). Trimming took 1 base from V and 2 from J, leaving 11 bases between them. Germline V CDR1 and CDR2: SSHAT, FNYEAQ (reference sequence). This CDR3 is 16 amino acids long. CDR3: CASSLEGRGNTGELFF. The CDR3 DNA follows: TGTGCCAGCAGCTTAGAAGGCAGGGGTAACACCGGGGAGCTGTTTTTT.

There are a few counts of this clonotype. This chain connects TRBV18 to TRBJ1-1; D not certain. Trimming took off 2 bases at V and 0 bases at J, with 19 bases between the two ends. CDR3 length equals 18 residues. Germline values: CDR1 KGHSH, CDR2 LQKENI. In DNA, the CDR3 is TGTGCCAGCTCACCATTTATGACAAGGCGACAAATGAACACTGAAGCTTTCTTT. Translating it yields CASSPFMTRRQMNTEAFF.

V and J are TRBV7-2 and TRBJ1-2; D may be TRBD1 (5 bases). Germline V gives CDR1 SGHTA, CDR2 FQGNSA. V dropped 5 bases and J dropped 4 bases, with 17 bases sitting between them. This CDR3 spans 15 amino acids. The CDR3, as DNA: TGTGCCAGCAGCGACGACAGACGACCGAGCTATGGCTACACCTTC. Translating it yields CASSDDRRPSYGYTF.

V is TRBV20-1 and J is TRBJ2-2; 9 bases agree with TRBD1. Germline trimming cut 4 bases from V and 3 bases from J; bases unmatched to any gene: 3. CDR3 length: 14 amino acids. From germline, CDR1 is DFQATT and CDR2 SNEGSKA (reference sequence). Here the CDR3 reads CSAIRTGDTGELFF. The CDR3 coding sequence is TGCAGTGCTATAAGGACAGGGGACACCGGGGAGCTGTTTTTT.

This clonotype has a count of ten or more. The chain uses TRBV7-2 and TRBJ1-6, with 12 bases matching TRBD1. Trimming took 5 bases from V and 12 from J; bases not matched to a gene: 11. Per the germline V gene, CDR1 is SGHTA and CDR2 is FQGNSA. The CDR3 runs to 16 residues. This chain's CDR3 is CASSASGQGASRPLHF. CDR3 coding DNA: TGTGCCAGCAGCGCCTCGGGACAGGGGGCGAGTAGACCCCTCCACTTT. Complete variable domain (other parts from reference TRBV7-2 and TRBJ1-6): GAGVSQSPSNKVTEKGKDVELRCDPISGHTALYWYRQSLGQGLEFLIYFQGNSAPDKSGLPSDRFSAERTGGSVSTLTIQRTQQEDSAVYLCASSASGQGASRPLHFGNGTRLTVT.

In this sample, this clonotype turned up a few times. This chain links TRBV10-2 with TRBJ1-1, with D unresolved. The CDR3 has 13 residues. Between the trimmed V and J ends, which lost 2 bases and 5 bases, there was a span of 9 bases. Germline V CDR1 and CDR2: WSHSY, SAAADI. CDR3 sequence (DNA): TGCGCCAGCAGTGAGGGTAGGGTAACTGAAGCTTTCTTT. Translation: CASSEGRVTEAFF.

This clonotype appeared a few times. The CDR3: CASSSLRGSGQPQHF. The CDR3 DNA reads TGTGCCAGCAGCTCCCTGCGGGGTTCCGGACAGCCCCAGCATTTT. The chain carries TRBV5-6 and TRBJ1-5; D is uncertain. The V gene's germline CDR1 is SGHDT and CDR2 YYEEEE. This CDR3 is 15 amino acids long. V was cut by 3 bases and J by 7 bases, with 17 bases left in between.

The chain joins TRBV6-5 to TRBJ1-5; D unresolved. With 9 bases removed from V and 0 bases from J, the gap between germline ends came to 18 bases. The length of the CDR3 is 16 residues. Germline-derived CDR1 and CDR2 are MNHEY and SVGAGI. The CDR3 loop is CASAEGVPFSNQPQHF. For the CDR3, the DNA is TGTGCCAGTGCTGAGGGCGTCCCTTTTAGCAATCAGCCCCAGCATTTT.

This clonotype was picked up a small number of times. The chain links TRBV18 to TRBJ1-2; tentatively, D is TRBD1 (5 bases). CDR1 and CDR2 from the germline V gene are KGHSH and LQKENI. This CDR3 is 13 amino acids long. Trimming removed 3 bases from V and 7 bases from J, with 12 bases in between. The CDR3 spells CASSPEGLSGYTF. In DNA form, the CDR3 reads TGTGCCAGCTCACCGGAGGGGCTCTCTGGCTACACCTTC.

This clonotype has more than one count but fewer than ten. J is TRBJ2-2 and V is TRBV29-1; D call uncertain. Germline V gene data show CDR1 as SQVTM and CDR2 as ANQGSEA. The CDR3 is 14 residues long. Trimming pared 6 bases from V and 0 bases from J, leaving 11 bases between. For the CDR3, the DNA is TGCAGCGTCAAAGGGATTCCGAACACCGGGGAGCTGTTTTTT. This translates into CSVKGIPNTGELFF.

This sequence joins TRBV4-2 and TRBJ2-7, with unresolved D. CDR3 length equals 14 residues. Between the trimmed V and J ends, which lost 0 bases and 6 bases, there was a span of 12 bases. Germline V CDR1 and CDR2: LGHNA, YNFKEQ. In DNA form, the CDR3 reads TGTGCCAGCAGCCAAGATCTGAGTAGCAGCGAGCAGTACTTC. Amino acid sequence: CASSQDLSSSEQYF.